Listed below are T cell receptor beta chains from one sample, sequenced in a study of molecular identifiers for immune sequencing clone quantification. In TCRdb, the PCR reads were re-called with MiXCR into one record per CDR3 protein. The sample records about 640,000 distinct CDR3 sequences, just under 20% being singletons. The sample comprised naive CD8+ T cells from blood, with Jurkat cell RNA spiked in. These receptors all come from a human donor in good health. Some libraries in this study had Jurkat cell RNA spiked in. Both conserved end residues are part of each CDR3. A D gene is named only where the DNA matches it firmly. A row's size may be missing; if present it is once, few, many or a size class.

DNA	CDR3	V	J	size	D
TGTGCCAGCAGTGAGGTGGGACTGAACACTGAAGCTTTCTTT	CASSEVGLNTEAFF	TRBV2	TRBJ1-1	few	NA
TGTGCCAGCAGTCATCCGGGACAGGGGTATGGCTACACCTTC	CASSHPGQGYGYTF	TRBV27	TRBJ1-2	few	TRBD1
TGTGCCAGCAGCTTCGGCGGGCAGAGGACCGGGGAGCTGTTTTTT	CASSFGGQRTGELFF	TRBV7-9	TRBJ2-2	many	NA
TGCGCCAGCAGCTCGGGACAGGGTGGACGGGCGTCCTACGAGCAGTACTTC	CASSSGQGGRASYEQYF	TRBV5-1	TRBJ2-7	few	TRBD1
TGCGCCAGCAGTCGGTGGGCCGGGACAGGGGTAGAAGAGACCCAGTACTTC	CASSRWAGTGVEETQYF	TRBV5-1	TRBJ2-5	many	TRBD1
TGCGCCAGCAGCCAAGAAATGGAGCTAGCGGGGGGCCGGTACTTC	CASSQEMELAGGRYF	TRBV4-3	TRBJ2-5	NA	TRBD2
TGTGCCAGTAGTATGACAGCGTATAGCAATCAGCTCCAGCATTTT	CASSMTAYSNQLQHF	TRBV19	TRBJ1-5	NA	NA
TGCGCCAGCAGCCAAGATGGGTTGGGCACCGGGGAGCTGTTTTTT	CASSQDGLGTGELFF	TRBV4-1	TRBJ2-2	many	NA
TGTGCCAGCAGTTTGACAGGGGACATTCAGTACTTC	CASSLTGDIQYF	TRBV12-3/TRBV12-4	TRBJ2-4	few	TRBD1
TGTGCCAGCAGTGGCCTAACCTACGAGCAGTACTTC	CASSGLTYEQYF	TRBV6-2/TRBV6-3	TRBJ2-7	few	NA
TGTGCCAGCGGCCTTTGGCAGGGGGGTTACGAGCAGTACTTC	CASGLWQGGYEQYF	TRBV28	TRBJ2-7	few	NA
TGCGCCAGCAGCCATCTGGGCTACACAGATACGCAGTATTTT	CASSHLGYTDTQYF	TRBV4-3	TRBJ2-3	many	NA
TGTGCCAGCAGTTCCGGTCTAGCGCCAGGCACAGATACGCAGTATTTT	CASSSGLAPGTDTQYF	TRBV7-3	TRBJ2-3	many	NA
TGTGCCAGCACTTCCCAATTTATTGGTGGGGAGCTGTTTTTT	CASTSQFIGGELFF	TRBV6-2/TRBV6-3	TRBJ2-2	few	NA
TGTGCCGGTAGTCTGGGACAGCCCCACAATGAGCAGTTCTTC	CAGSLGQPHNEQFF	TRBV19	TRBJ2-1	once	TRBD1
TGTGCCAGCAGCTTGGAAGTAACTTCCCTGGGCTCTGGGGCCAACGTCCTGACTTTC	CASSLEVTSLGSGANVLTF	TRBV5-4	TRBJ2-6	many	NA
TGTGCCAGCAGCCCAGCCCTCGGGGGTAATGAGCAGTTCTTC	CASSPALGGNEQFF	TRBV7-9	TRBJ2-1	NA	NA
TGTGCCAGCAGCTCGGTCCTGGCCGGGTACGAGCAGTACTTC	CASSSVLAGYEQYF	TRBV7-9	TRBJ2-7	few	NA
TGCGCCAGCAGCCCAGAGCCCGACAGGAACTCTGGAAACACCATATATTTT	CASSPEPDRNSGNTIYF	TRBV4-3	TRBJ1-3	many	NA
TGTGCCAGCAGTTACTCGTCGGGACAGGGACTGTACAACTATGGCTACACCTTC	CASSYSSGQGLYNYGYTF	TRBV6-5	TRBJ1-2	many	TRBD1
TGTGCCAGCAAGACTAGCGGGGATGAGCAGTACTTC	CASKTSGDEQYF	TRBV27	TRBJ2-7	few	TRBD2
TGTGTCAGCAGTCGGGACAGGGGGAATGGTGAGCAGTTCTTC	CVSSRDRGNGEQFF	TRBV6-5	TRBJ2-1	NA	TRBD1
TGTGCCTGGGGTCCGACATCGAACACTGAAGCTTTCTTT	CAWGPTSNTEAFF	TRBV30	TRBJ1-1	NA	NA
TGTGCCAGCAGCAAGGACTCTATCCCCATCTATGGCTACACCTTC	CASSKDSIPIYGYTF	TRBV5-4	TRBJ1-2	many	NA